This T cell receptor (beta chain) was recovered during a study of graft-versus-host responses after intestinal transplantation. As for the study in general: Recipients had multivisceral, liver-intestinal, or isolated intestinal transplants. Every recipient underwent anti-thymocyte globulin induction, then tacrolimus and steroids for roughly three years.

Trimming removed 2 bases from V and 0 bases from J, with 14 bases in between. CDR3 length: 16 amino acids. The V gene's germline CDR1 is SQVTM and CDR2 ANQGSEA. Repertoires were generated with immunoSEQ multiplex PCR, while TCRdb's copy carries only in-frame clones and drops some. The sample shows about 93,000 clones, roughly 93% of them seen only once. Study results and caveats: High graft-versus-host to host-versus-graft clonal ratios were found in allografts of patients who had graft-donor T cell macrochimerism. Peak circulating GvH clone levels were associated with early post-transplant HvG declines.

About this clone itself: What it binds is not known.

The chain couples TRBV29-1 to TRBJ2-1; TRBD2 might be the D (6 bases). The sequence derives from a human donor who received an intestinal transplant. Sequenced material: unstimulated CD8+ T cells sorted from spleen or lymph node cells, taken before intestinal transplant. CDR3 residues: CSVELRESSSYNEQFF. The CDR3 coding sequence is TGCAGCGTTGAACTTCGGGAGTCCAGCTCCTACAATGAGCAGTTCTTC.